This TCR beta chain derives from a study of cytomegalovirus exposure and HLA in healthy donors. The CDR3 has 15 residues. Germline CDR1 and CDR2: MNHEY and SVGAGI. V shed 2 bases, J shed 2 bases, and the junction held 5 bases outside the gene matches. Findings and caveats of the study: What was likely a sequencing artifact was a cluster of highly shared sequence variants. Because they were indistinguishable, some V segments, including TRBV6-2 and TRBV6-3, were excluded.

It was with 60 Vbeta and 13 Jbeta primers that the PCR ran. TCRdb keeps only in-frame clones here, not all; method: immunoSEQ multiplex PCR. The profile shows 200,000 to 250,000 clones, over 80% of them singletons. This clone was counted between two and nine times. Antigen unknown. Other DNA sequences within the sample encode an identical CDR3. The chain recombines TRBV6-5 with TRBJ2-7; 8 positions agree with TRBD1. The sample comprised PBMCs. This clonotype was sampled from a boy aged 2-15 years in good health and CMV-seronegative. CDR3 residues: CASSYGRTGTYEQYF. In nucleotides, the CDR3 is TGTGCCAGCAGTTACGGCCGGACAGGGACCTACGAGCAGTACTTC.